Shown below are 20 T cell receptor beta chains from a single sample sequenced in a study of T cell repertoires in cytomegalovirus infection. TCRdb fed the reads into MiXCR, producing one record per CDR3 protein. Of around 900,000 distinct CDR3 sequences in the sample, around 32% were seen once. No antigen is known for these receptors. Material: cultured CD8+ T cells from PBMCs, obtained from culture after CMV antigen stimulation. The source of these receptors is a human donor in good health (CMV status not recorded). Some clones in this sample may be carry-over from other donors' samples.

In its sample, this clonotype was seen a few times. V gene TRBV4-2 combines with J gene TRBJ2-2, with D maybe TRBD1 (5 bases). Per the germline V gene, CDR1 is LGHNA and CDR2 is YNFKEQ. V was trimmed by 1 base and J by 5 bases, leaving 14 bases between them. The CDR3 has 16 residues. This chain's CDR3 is CASSQGWGLSTGELFF. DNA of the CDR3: TGTGCCAGCAGCCAAGGTTGGGGCCTGAGTACCGGGGAGCTGTTTTTT.

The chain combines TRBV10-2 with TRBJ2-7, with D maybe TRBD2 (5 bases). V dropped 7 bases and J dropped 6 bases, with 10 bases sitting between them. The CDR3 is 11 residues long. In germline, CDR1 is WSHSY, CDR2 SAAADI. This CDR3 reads CASNRGLEQYF. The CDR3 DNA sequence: TGCGCCAGCAACCGGGGTCTCGAGCAGTACTTC.

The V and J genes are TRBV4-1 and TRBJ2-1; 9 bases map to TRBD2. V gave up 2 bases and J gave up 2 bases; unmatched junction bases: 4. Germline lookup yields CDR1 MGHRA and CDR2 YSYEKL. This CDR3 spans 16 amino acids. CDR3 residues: CASSQIAGDPYNEQFF. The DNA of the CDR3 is TGCGCCAGCAGCCAAATAGCGGGGGACCCCTACAATGAGCAGTTCTTC.

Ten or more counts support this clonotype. The CDR3 DNA reads TGTGCCAGCAGCTTAAGGCCTCGGCCTGAGGAGACCCAGTACTTC. This translates into CASSLRPRPEETQYF. This chain links TRBV7-2 with TRBJ2-5; D gene unclear. The CDR3 length is 15 residues. The germline CDR1 and CDR2 sequences are SGHTA and FQGNSA. The V end lost 2 bases, the J end lost 5 bases, and 15 bases lay between the germline ends.

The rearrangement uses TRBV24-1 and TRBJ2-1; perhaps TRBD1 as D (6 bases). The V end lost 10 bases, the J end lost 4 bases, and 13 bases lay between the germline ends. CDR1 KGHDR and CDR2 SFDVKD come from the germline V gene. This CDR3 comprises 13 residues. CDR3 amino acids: CATETTGYNEQFF. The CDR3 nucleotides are TGTGCCACAGAAACGACAGGTTACAATGAGCAGTTCTTC.

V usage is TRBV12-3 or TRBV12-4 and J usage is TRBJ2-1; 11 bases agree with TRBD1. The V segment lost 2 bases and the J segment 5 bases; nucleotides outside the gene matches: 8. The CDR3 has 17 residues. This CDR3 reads CASSLLPGQGENNEQFF. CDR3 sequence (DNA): TGTGCCAGCAGTTTATTACCGGGACAGGGGGAGAACAATGAGCAGTTCTTC.

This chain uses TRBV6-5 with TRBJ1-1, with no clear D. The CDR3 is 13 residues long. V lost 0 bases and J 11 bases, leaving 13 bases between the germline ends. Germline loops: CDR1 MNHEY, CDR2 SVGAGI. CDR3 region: CASSYSSLVLAFF. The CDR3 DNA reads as TGTGCCAGCAGTTACTCGAGTTTGGTTCTTGCTTTCTTT.

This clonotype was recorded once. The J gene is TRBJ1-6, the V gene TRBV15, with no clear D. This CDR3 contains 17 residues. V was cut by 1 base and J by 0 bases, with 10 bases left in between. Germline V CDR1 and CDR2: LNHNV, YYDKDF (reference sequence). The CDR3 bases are TGTGCCACCAGCAGAGGACCTTGGAGCTCCTATAATTCACCCCTCCACTTT. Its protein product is CATSRGPWSSYNSPLHF.

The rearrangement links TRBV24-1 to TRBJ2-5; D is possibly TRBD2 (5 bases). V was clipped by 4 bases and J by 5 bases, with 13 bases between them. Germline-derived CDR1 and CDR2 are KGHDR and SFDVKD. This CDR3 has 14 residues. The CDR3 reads CATSEPAEGETQYF. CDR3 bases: TGTGCCACCAGTGAGCCGGCCGAGGGCGAGACCCAGTACTTC.

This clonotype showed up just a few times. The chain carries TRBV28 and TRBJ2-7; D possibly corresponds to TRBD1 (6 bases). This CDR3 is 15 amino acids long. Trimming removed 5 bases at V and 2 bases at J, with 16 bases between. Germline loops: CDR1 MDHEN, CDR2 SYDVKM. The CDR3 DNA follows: TGTGCCAGCAGTCCTCCCAATTCAGGGGCCTACGAGCAGTACGTC. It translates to CASSPPNSGAYEQYV.

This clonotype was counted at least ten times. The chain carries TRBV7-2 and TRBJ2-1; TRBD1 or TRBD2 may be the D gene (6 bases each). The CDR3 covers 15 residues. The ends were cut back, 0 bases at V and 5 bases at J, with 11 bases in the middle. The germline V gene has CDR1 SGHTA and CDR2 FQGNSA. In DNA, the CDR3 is TGTGCCAGCAGCTTAGCGGGGGGCGCCAACAATGAGCAGTTCTTC. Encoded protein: CASSLAGGANNEQFF. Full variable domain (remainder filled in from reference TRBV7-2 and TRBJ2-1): GAGVSQSPSNKVTEKGKDVELRCDPISGHTALYWYRQSLGQGLEFLIYFQGNSAPDKSGLPSDRFSAERTGGSVSTLTIQRTQQEDSAVYLCASSLAGGANNEQFFGPGTRLTVL.

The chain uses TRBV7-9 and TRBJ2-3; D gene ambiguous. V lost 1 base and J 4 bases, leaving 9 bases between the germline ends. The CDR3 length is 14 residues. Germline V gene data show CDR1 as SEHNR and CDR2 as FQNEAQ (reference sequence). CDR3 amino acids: CASSLGSLADTQYF. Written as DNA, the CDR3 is TGTGCCAGCAGCTTAGGGTCCCTGGCAGATACGCAGTATTTT.

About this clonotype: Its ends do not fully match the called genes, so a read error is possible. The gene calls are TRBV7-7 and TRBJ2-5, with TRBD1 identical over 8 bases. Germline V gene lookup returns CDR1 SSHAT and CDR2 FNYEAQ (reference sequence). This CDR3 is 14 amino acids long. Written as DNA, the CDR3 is TGTGCTAGCAGCTGGGACAGGAGGGCAGAGACCCAGTACTTC. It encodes CASSWDRRAETQYF.

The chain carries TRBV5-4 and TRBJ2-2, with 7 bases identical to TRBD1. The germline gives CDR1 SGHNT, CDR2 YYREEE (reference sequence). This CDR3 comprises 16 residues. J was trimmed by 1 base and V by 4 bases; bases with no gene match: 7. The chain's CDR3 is CASSIIQGMNTGELFF. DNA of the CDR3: TGTGCCAGCAGCATAATACAGGGGATGAACACCGGGGAGCTGTTTTTT.

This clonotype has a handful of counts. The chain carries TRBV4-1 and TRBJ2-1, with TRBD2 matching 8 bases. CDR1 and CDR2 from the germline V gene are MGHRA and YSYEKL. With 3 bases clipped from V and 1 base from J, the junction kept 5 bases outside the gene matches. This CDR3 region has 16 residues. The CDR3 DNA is TGCGCCAGCAGCCATGGGACTAGTTGGTCCTACAATGAGCAGTTCTTC. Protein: CASSHGTSWSYNEQFF.

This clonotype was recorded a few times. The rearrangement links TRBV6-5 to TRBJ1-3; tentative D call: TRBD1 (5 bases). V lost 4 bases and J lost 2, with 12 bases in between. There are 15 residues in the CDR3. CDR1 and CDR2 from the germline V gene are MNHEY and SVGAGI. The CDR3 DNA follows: TGTGCCAGCAGTTTGTCAGGGTTTGCTGGAAACACCATATATTTT. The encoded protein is CASSLSGFAGNTIYF.

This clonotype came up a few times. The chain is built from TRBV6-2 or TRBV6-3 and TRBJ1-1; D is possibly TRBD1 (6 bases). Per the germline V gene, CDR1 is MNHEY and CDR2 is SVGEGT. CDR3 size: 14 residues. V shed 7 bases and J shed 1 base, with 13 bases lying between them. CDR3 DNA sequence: TGTGCCAGCACCTTCAGGGGCAGGAACACTGAAGCTTTCTTT. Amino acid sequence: CASTFRGRNTEAFF.

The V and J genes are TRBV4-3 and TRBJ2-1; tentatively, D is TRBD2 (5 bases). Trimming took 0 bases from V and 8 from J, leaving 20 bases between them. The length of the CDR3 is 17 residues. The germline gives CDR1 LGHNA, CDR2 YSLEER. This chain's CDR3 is CASSQDRRLAMGYEQFF. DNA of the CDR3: TGCGCCAGCAGCCAAGATCGAAGGCTAGCTATGGGGTATGAGCAGTTCTTC.

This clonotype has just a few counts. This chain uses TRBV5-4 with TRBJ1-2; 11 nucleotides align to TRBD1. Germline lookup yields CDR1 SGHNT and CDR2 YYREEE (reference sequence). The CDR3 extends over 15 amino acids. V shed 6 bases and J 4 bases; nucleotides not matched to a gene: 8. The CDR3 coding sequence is TGTGCCAGCACCGACGGACAGGGGGCGATCTATGGCTACACCTTC. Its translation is CASTDGQGAIYGYTF.

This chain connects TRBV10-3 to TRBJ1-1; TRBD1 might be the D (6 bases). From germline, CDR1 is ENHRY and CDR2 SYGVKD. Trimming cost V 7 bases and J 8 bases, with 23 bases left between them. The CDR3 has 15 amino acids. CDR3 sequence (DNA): TGTGCCATCATCCAAATCGAGGGAGGACAGCTCGAAGCTTTCTTT. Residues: CAIIQIEGGQLEAFF.